The entry that follows covers one TCR beta chain sequence. No antigen is known for it. Generated by immunoSEQ multiplex PCR, the TCRdb table keeps only in-frame clones and is missing some. The sample has about 33,000 clones, just under 95% seen once. This record comes from a study of T cell clones after liver transplantation. Study background: In this trial, immunosuppression withdrawal was attempted within 2 years of liver transplant.

After removal of 2 bases from V and 1 base from J, the junction contained 6 bases not matched to a gene. The CDR3 runs to 17 residues. Germline V gives CDR1 SGHTA, CDR2 FQGTGA. Notes on the study in general: Compared with third party-reactive sequences, donor-reactive ones declined more, independent of withdrawal success.

The clonotype was recovered from a human patient who received a liver transplant. Some T cells could come from the graft donor. The chain links TRBV7-3 to TRBJ2-2; 8 bases are a match to TRBD2. The sample in question was CD8+ T cells from blood, obtained 12 months after liver transplant. The CDR3 here is CASSLWVSGMNTGELFF. CDR3 coding DNA: TGTGCCAGCAGCTTATGGGTTAGCGGGATGAACACCGGGGAGCTGTTTTTT.